This T cell receptor beta chain stems from a study of yellow fever vaccine responses in identical twins. For this clonotype: Antigen unknown.

The study's findings and limits: Twins' vaccine T cell responses were reported to seem partly convergent and partly personalized.

Each CDR3 protein gets one entry after TCRdb re-called the RT-PCR reads with MiXCR. There are 3,000 to 4,000 distinct CDR3 sequences in the sample; roughly 84% occur only once, and 2.7% lies in the top ten. The sequenced sample was T cells from blood (PBMCs), unsorted or a sorted subset (not recorded which), obtained before or after yellow fever vaccination (not recorded which). This sequence originates from a woman aged 18-29 years who received the yellow fever vaccine.

Written as DNA, the CDR3 is TGCGCCAGCAGCTTGGAAGCAGGACCCAATGAGCAGTTCTTC. Translating gives CASSLEAGPNEQFF. The gene calls are TRBV5-1 and TRBJ2-1; D gene uncertain. CDR3 length: 14 amino acids. Germline loops: CDR1 SGHRS, CDR2 YFSETQ. V dropped 0 bases and J dropped 6 bases, with 10 bases sitting between them.